The TCR beta chain under discussion was sequenced for a study of tumor-infiltrating lymphocytes in primary liver carcinoma. Overall study: Participating patients were men and women between 30 and 69 years old.

Germline lookup yields CDR1 ENHRY and CDR2 SYGVKD. With V trimmed by 11 bases and J by 10 bases, 16 bases remained unmatched. This CDR3 region has 16 residues. A constant-region primer served to make TCR beta cDNA from about 530 ng total RNA. Three-round nested multiplex PCR performed with slightly modified ARM-PCR produced the TCR beta libraries. The first two PCR rounds, approximately 11 cycles each, used TRBV1-TRBV30 forward primers and a C-beta reverse primer. In TCRdb, the multiplex PCR reads were re-called with MiXCR into one record per CDR3 protein. The sample has 25,000 to 35,000 distinct CDR3 sequences; around 78% are singletons. Points from the study as a whole: Tumor region pairs showed greater overlap than either tumor-adjacent or tumor-blood pairs did.

To note about this clonotype: Its antigen is not identified.

The roughly 19-33 mg bulk tissue piece was not sorted before simultaneous RNA and DNA extraction. At sampling, these chronic HBV carriers had received no treatment. All tumor samples contained more than 90% viable tumor cells. Material for sequencing was liver tumor tissue from sampling region 5. Subset: tumor region T5, tumor centre. This sequence was found in a man in his forties or fifties with primary liver carcinoma and hepatitis B virus infection. The V gene is TRBV10-3, the J gene TRBJ2-1; 14 positions agree with TRBD2. CDR3 protein: CAFDESGTSGSREQFF. The CDR3 DNA sequence: TGTGCCTTCGATGAGTCAGGGACTAGCGGGAGTCGCGAGCAGTTCTTC.